This TCR beta chain was captured by sequencing in a study of beta chain features in type 1 diabetes. J was trimmed by 4 bases and V by 0 bases; bases with no gene match: 10. Germline lookup yields CDR1 LNHNV and CDR2 YYDKDF (reference sequence). The CDR3 totals 18 residues. Study findings and constraints: People with Type 1 diabetes carried modestly yet significantly shorter TCRB CDR3s in all four CD4+ subsets. The similarity of naive, central memory and Treg TCRB repertoires appeared greater among patients than among healthy donors.

Worth noting for this clone: The antigen is unknown.

The sequenced template was cDNA made from the entire isolated RNA. It was found that naive, central memory and regulatory T cell samples averaged approximately 3.9 million reads. Only in-frame clones appear in the TCRdb table, and some are missing; sequencing was by immunoSEQ multiplex PCR. The sample includes 680,000 or so clones, 13% of them seen just once. Material: naive CD4+ T cells from blood. The TCR comes from a man aged 18-30 years with type 1 diabetes. V is TRBV15 and J is TRBJ2-5, with 11 bases aligning to TRBD2. CDR3 residues: CATSRDLAGGPRSETQYF. The CDR3, as DNA: TGTGCCACCAGCAGAGATTTAGCGGGGGGGCCGAGGTCAGAGACCCAGTACTTC.